These 19 T cell receptor beta chains share one sample of origin, sequenced in a study of cytomegalovirus exposure and HLA in healthy donors. PCR primers comprised 60 Vbeta and 13 Jbeta primers. TCRdb keeps only in-frame clones here, not all; method: immunoSEQ multiplex PCR. The table shows about 210,000 clones, with around 83% occurring only once. Material: PBMCs. These receptors all come from a woman aged 50 to 65 in good health and CMV-seropositive.

This clone occurred a few times. The chain is built from TRBV4-1 and TRBJ2-6; the D is unclear. CDR1 is MGHRA and CDR2 is YSYEKL in the germline V gene. This CDR3 has 16 amino acids. V lost 4 bases, J lost 0 bases, and 10 bases lay in between. The DNA for the CDR3 is TGCGCCAGCAGCCTTCCCCTTTACTCTGGGGCCAACGTCCTGACTTTC. Translated, it gives CASSLPLYSGANVLTF.

The V gene is TRBV7-9, the J gene TRBJ1-3; 11 bases map to TRBD1. Germline V gives CDR1 SEHNR, CDR2 FQNEAQ (reference sequence). The ends lost 4 bases at V and 5 bases at J; junction bases unmatched: 7. The CDR3 has 16 residues. Here the CDR3 DNA reads TGTGCCAGCAGCTGGGACAGGGGGGACGTGAGAAACACCATATATTTT. It codes for CASSWDRGDVRNTIYF. Complete variable domain (other parts from reference TRBV7-9 and TRBJ1-3): DTGVSQNPRHKITKRGQNVTFRCDPISEHNRLYWYRQTLGQGPEFLTYFQNEAQLEKSRLLSDRFSAERPKGSFSTLEIQRTEQGDSAMYLCASSWDRGDVRNTIYFGEGSWLTVV.

The table lists this clone with a few counts. This chain links TRBV6-1 with TRBJ1-1, with a possible D match to TRBD1 (5 bases). Germline assignment: CDR1 MNHNS and CDR2 SASEGT. V shed 7 bases and J shed 0 bases, with 6 bases lying between them. This CDR3 spans 12 amino acids. CDR3 nucleotide sequence: TGTGCCAGCACCAGGGTGAACACTGAAGCTTTCTTT. Amino acid sequence: CASTRVNTEAFF.

V gene TRBV6-6 combines with J gene TRBJ1-5; D is uncertain. The CDR3 totals 16 residues. V gave up 7 bases and J gave up 0 bases, with 16 bases separating them. Germline CDR1 reads MNHNY; CDR2 reads SVGAGI (reference sequence). The CDR3 spells CASTQRISYSNQPQHF. CDR3 sequence (DNA): TGTGCCAGCACCCAGAGGATATCTTATAGCAATCAGCCCCAGCATTTT.

V is TRBV16 and J is TRBJ2-7; 7 bases agree with TRBD1. Germline CDR1 reads KGHSY; CDR2 reads FQNENV. This CDR3 has 14 residues. V gave up 2 bases and J gave up 2 bases; unmatched junction bases: 3. CDR3 in amino acids: CASSQAGTAYEQYF. Written as DNA, the CDR3 is TGTGCCAGCAGCCAAGCTGGGACAGCCTACGAGCAGTACTTC.

The chain is built from TRBV30 and TRBJ1-1; TRBD1 aligns across 8 bases. Germline loops: CDR1 GTSNPN, CDR2 SVGIG (reference sequence). This CDR3 region has 18 residues. The junction had 15 bases not matched to a gene; V was cut back by 2 bases and J by 1 base. CDR3 bases: TGTGCCTGGAGTTACTACAGGGGGAACGGGAGGTGGAACACTGAAGCTTTCTTT. It codes for CAWSYYRGNGRWNTEAFF.

This clone was recorded only once. The chain has TRBV5-1 and TRBJ1-1; 9 nucleotides agree with TRBD1. Germline V gene lookup returns CDR1 SGHRS and CDR2 YFSETQ. After removal of 1 base from V and 3 bases from J, the junction contained 7 bases not matched to a gene. This CDR3 is built from 16 residues. This CDR3 reads CASSLLRTGDYTEAFF. As DNA, the CDR3 is TGCGCCAGCAGCTTGTTGAGGACAGGGGATTACACTGAAGCTTTCTTT.

The rearrangement uses TRBV10-2 and TRBJ2-7, with 8 positions matching TRBD2. The CDR3 length is 15 residues. The trim removed 2 bases at V and 3 bases at J, leaving 6 bases unmatched. CDR1 and CDR2 from the germline V gene are WSHSY and SAAADI. CDR3: CASSEAGTRNYEQYF. CDR3 in DNA: TGCGCCAGCAGTGAGGCCGGGACTAGGAACTACGAGCAGTACTTC.

The V and J genes are TRBV16 and TRBJ1-1; maybe TRBD1 (6 bases). Germline V CDR1 and CDR2: KGHSY, FQNENV. The CDR3 covers 14 residues. V was pared by 0 bases and J by 5 bases, with 10 bases between. The CDR3 region is CASSQSRGLTEAFF. As DNA, the CDR3 is TGTGCCAGCAGCCAATCAAGGGGGTTAACTGAAGCTTTCTTT.

The chain has TRBV6-1 and TRBJ1-2; D not resolved. Germline values: CDR1 MNHNS, CDR2 SASEGT. V was clipped by 5 bases and J by 0 bases, with 7 bases between them. This CDR3 contains 13 residues. The CDR3 loop is CASSTGTNYGYTF. CDR3 bases: TGTGCCAGCAGTACGGGAACTAACTATGGCTACACCTTC.

The V call is TRBV4-3, the J call TRBJ2-3; no clear D. The CDR3 spans 14 residues. V lost 0 bases and J lost 2, with 6 bases in between. Germline lookup yields CDR1 LGHNA and CDR2 YSLEER. In DNA, the CDR3 is TGCGCCAGCAGCCAAGATCGCGCCACAGATACGCAGTATTTT. It yields the protein CASSQDRATDTQYF.

This chain connects TRBV28 to TRBJ1-2, with a possible D match to TRBD1 (6 bases). This CDR3 comprises 15 residues. Germline V gene data show CDR1 as MDHEN and CDR2 as SYDVKM. V dropped 1 base and J dropped 4 bases, with 13 bases sitting between them. CDR3 bases: TGTGCCAGCAGTTTATCTGGGGGCGCAGTCTATGGCTACACCTTC. Translating gives CASSLSGGAVYGYTF.

The J gene is TRBJ2-6, the V gene TRBV28, with TRBD1 identical over 11 bases. Germline CDR1 reads MDHEN; CDR2 reads SYDVKM. V shed 5 bases and J 1 base; nucleotides not matched to a gene: 16. The CDR3 spans 21 residues. The DNA of the CDR3 is TGTGCCAGCAGTACTTTTCGAGGACAGGGGGCGAAGTTGTCTGGGGCCAACGTCCTGACTTTC. This translates into CASSTFRGQGAKLSGANVLTF.

V is TRBV15 and J is TRBJ2-1, with D hard to call. This CDR3 contains 14 residues. The germline V and J ends were trimmed by 1 base and 10 bases, with 14 bases remaining between them. CDR1 is LNHNV and CDR2 is YYDKDF in the germline V gene (reference sequence). CDR3 region: CATSRGGLLTEQFF. CDR3 DNA: TGTGCCACCAGCAGAGGCGGTTTACTAACCGAGCAGTTCTTC.

This chain uses TRBV29-1 with TRBJ2-1; D uncertain. V lost 4 bases to trimming and J lost 5 bases, with 18 bases between them. The CDR3 runs to 15 residues. Germline V gene sequence: CDR1 SQVTM, CDR2 ANQGSEA. CDR3 DNA: TGCAGCGTTGTGAGCCGTCCCCACGTCCACAATGAGCAGTTCTTC. Its protein product is CSVVSRPHVHNEQFF.

V is TRBV11-2 and J is TRBJ2-5; 7 bases align to TRBD1. Trimming at V came to 3 bases and at J to 5 bases, leaving 6 bases not matched to a gene. Germline CDR1 SGHAT, CDR2 FQNNGV. The CDR3 is 14 amino acids. The CDR3 reads CASSFQGVTETQYF. The CDR3 DNA follows: TGTGCCAGCAGCTTCCAGGGGGTGACGGAGACCCAGTACTTC.

The rearrangement links TRBV29-1 to TRBJ1-2; D is perhaps TRBD1 (6 bases). Trimming took off 7 bases at V and 7 bases at J, with 16 bases between the two ends. Germline CDR1 reads SQVTM; CDR2 reads ANQGSEA. The CDR3 consists of 12 residues. The CDR3 here is CSAYMGAGGYTF. CDR3 DNA sequence: TGCAGCGCCTACATGGGGGCTGGTGGCTACACCTTC.

The chain joins TRBV28 to TRBJ2-7, with TRBD1 matching 7 bases. Germline assignment: CDR1 MDHEN and CDR2 SYDVKM. The CDR3 has 11 residues. Trimming took 5 bases from V and 12 from J; bases not matched to a gene: 7. In nucleotides, the CDR3 is TGTGCCAGCAGTATCCGACAGGGATGGTACTTC. Protein product: CASSIRQGWYF.

The chain carries TRBV2 and TRBJ2-5, with 8 bases fitting TRBD2. The CDR3 is made up of 15 amino acids. Germline CDR1 SNHLY, CDR2 FYNNEI. J lost 1 base, V lost 6 bases, and 7 bases had no gene match. CDR3: CASRMTSASQETQYF. The CDR3 region has the DNA TGTGCCAGCAGGATGACTAGCGCCTCCCAAGAGACCCAGTACTTC.